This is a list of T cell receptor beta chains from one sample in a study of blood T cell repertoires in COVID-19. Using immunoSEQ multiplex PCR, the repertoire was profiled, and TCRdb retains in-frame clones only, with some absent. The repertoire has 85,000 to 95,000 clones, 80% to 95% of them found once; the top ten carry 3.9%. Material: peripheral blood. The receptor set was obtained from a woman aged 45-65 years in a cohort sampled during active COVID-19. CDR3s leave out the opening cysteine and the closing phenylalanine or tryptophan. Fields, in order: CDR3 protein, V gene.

ASSVQGFHGYT | TRBV7-2
ASSPSGGGARQETQY | TRBV9
ASSYSSGTGYGYT | TRBV6-5
ASSPGINYGYT | TRBV12-3/TRBV12-4
ASSLGRDRLYEQY | TRBV4-1
ASSAGTGLTEAF | TRBV19
ASSQDGVAGLYEQY | TRBV4-2
ASSYNRANSPLH | TRBV6-5
ASSPPGQVAFGYT | TRBV18
ASSHKRGPTYEQY | TRBV14
AIGGSGNTIY | TRBV12-3/TRBV12-4